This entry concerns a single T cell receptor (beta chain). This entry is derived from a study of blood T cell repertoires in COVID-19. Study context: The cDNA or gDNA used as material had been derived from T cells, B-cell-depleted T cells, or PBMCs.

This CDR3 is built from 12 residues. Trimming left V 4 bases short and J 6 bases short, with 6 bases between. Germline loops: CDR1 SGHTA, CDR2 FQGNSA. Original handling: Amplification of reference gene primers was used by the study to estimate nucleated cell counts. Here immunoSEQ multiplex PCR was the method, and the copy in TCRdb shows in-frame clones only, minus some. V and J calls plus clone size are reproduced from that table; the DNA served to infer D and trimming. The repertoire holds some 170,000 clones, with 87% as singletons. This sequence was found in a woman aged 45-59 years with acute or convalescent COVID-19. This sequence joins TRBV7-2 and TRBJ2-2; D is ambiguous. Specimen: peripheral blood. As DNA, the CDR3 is TGTGCCAGCAGCTCTCCAGCCGGGGAGCTGTTTTTT. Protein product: CASSSPAGELFF.